The 22 T cell receptor beta chains below all came from one sample that was sequenced in a study of cytomegalovirus exposure and HLA in healthy donors. The study ran its PCR with 60 Vbeta and 13 Jbeta primers. Profiled with immunoSEQ multiplex PCR; TCRdb holds only in-frame clones, not every one. The sample has fewer than 200,000 clones, about 81% seen once; the top ten hold 0.9% to 1%. Sequencing input: PBMCs. The receptors were gathered from a girl aged 2 to 9 in good health and CMV-seropositive.

This chain links TRBV29-1 with TRBJ2-7, with a possible D match to TRBD1 (6 bases). Trimming pared 2 bases from V and 3 bases from J, leaving 14 bases between. The CDR3 spans 14 residues. The germline V gene encodes CDR1 SQVTM and CDR2 ANQGSEA. Here the CDR3 reads CSVEWAGESYEQYF. DNA of the CDR3: TGCAGCGTTGAATGGGCAGGGGAAAGCTACGAGCAGTACTTC.

Here the CDR3 reads CASSVGPQGGTEAFF. Written as DNA, the CDR3 is TGTGCCAGCAGCGTGGGGCCTCAGGGGGGTACTGAAGCTTTCTTT. The genes are TRBV7-9 and TRBJ1-1; 7 nucleotides line up with TRBD1. The V and J ends lost 5 bases and 5 bases, in that order; junction bases with no gene match: 11. The CDR3 spans 15 residues. The germline V gene encodes CDR1 SEHNR and CDR2 FQNEAQ (reference sequence).

V usage is TRBV2 and J usage is TRBJ2-2, with D possibly matching TRBD2 (6 bases). V was trimmed by 3 bases and J by 0 bases, leaving 8 bases between them. The CDR3 has 15 amino acids. CDR1 is SNHLY, CDR2 FYNNEI, per germline. CDR3 sequence reads: CASSDGGANTGELFF. The CDR3 DNA reads TGTGCCAGCAGTGATGGCGGGGCGAACACCGGGGAGCTGTTTTTT.

The chain has TRBV10-3 and TRBJ2-7, with TRBD1 matching 9 bases. The ends lost 8 bases at V and 2 bases at J; junction bases unmatched: 4. This CDR3 has 13 amino acids. In germline, CDR1 is ENHRY, CDR2 SYGVKD. CDR3 in DNA: TGTGCCATCCGGGACAGGGTAACCTACGAGCAGTACTTC. Amino acid sequence: CAIRDRVTYEQYF.

This chain joins TRBV10-3 and TRBJ2-5, with TRBD2 matching over 8 bases. V gave up 6 bases and J gave up 3 bases; unmatched junction bases: 6. CDR3 length: 14 amino acids. The V gene's germline CDR1 is ENHRY and CDR2 SYGVKD. CDR3 DNA: TGTGCCATCAGAGCGGGAGATACGAAAGAGACCCAGTACTTC. Translation: CAIRAGDTKETQYF.

The gene calls are TRBV7-9 and TRBJ2-5, with 13 positions matching TRBD2. The CDR3 extends over 15 amino acids. V was clipped by 5 bases and J by 2 bases; unmatched bases: 2. CDR1 SEHNR and CDR2 FQNEAQ come from the germline V gene (reference sequence). The DNA for the CDR3 is TGTGCCAGCAGCCGGACTAGCGGGGGACAAGAGACCCAGTACTTC. Its protein product is CASSRTSGGQETQYF.

The chain has TRBV12-5 and TRBJ2-3; D not certain. Germline V lookup: CDR1 LGHNT, CDR2 FRNRAP. Between the trimmed V and J ends, which lost 8 bases and 2 bases, there was a span of 11 bases. The length of the CDR3 is 13 residues. DNA for the CDR3: TGTGCTAGTTCAGAGGCTAACACAGATACGCAGTATTTT. It yields the protein CASSEANTDTQYF.

V and J are TRBV5-1 and TRBJ2-1; 8 nucleotides line up with TRBD2. Germline values: CDR1 SGHRS, CDR2 YFSETQ. Germline trimming cut 4 bases from V and 7 bases from J; bases unmatched to any gene: 1. This CDR3 is 12 amino acids long. The DNA of the CDR3 is TGCGCCAGCAGCGGCGGGGGGAATGAGCAGTTCTTC. It translates to CASSGGGNEQFF.

V is TRBV25-1 and J is TRBJ1-1, with 12 bases lining up with TRBD1. The junction had 9 bases not matched to a gene; V was cut back by 5 bases and J by 11 bases. The CDR3 spans 14 residues. Germline V gene lookup returns CDR1 MGHDK and CDR2 SYGVNS. This CDR3 is CASSQGQGAGYAFF. DNA of the CDR3: TGTGCCAGCAGTCAGGGACAGGGGGCAGGTTATGCTTTCTTT.

Turning to this clone: This sample also contains other DNA sequences that code for the same CDR3. V and J are TRBV5-4 and TRBJ1-4; 7 bases map to TRBD1. J was trimmed by 6 bases and V by 5 bases; bases with no gene match: 4. Germline lookup yields CDR1 SGHNT and CDR2 YYREEE (reference sequence). This CDR3 has 13 amino acids. CDR3 residues: CASSAGQDEKLFF. In nucleotides, the CDR3 is TGTGCCAGCAGTGCTGGACAGGATGAAAAACTGTTTTTT.

The rearrangement joins TRBV6-1 to TRBJ2-7; possible D gene TRBD2, 6 bases. Germline V gives CDR1 MNHNS, CDR2 SASEGT. The CDR3 loop spans 12 amino acids. V lost 4 bases to trimming and J lost 3 bases, with 7 bases between them. CDR3 protein: CASSGTIYEQYF. CDR3 DNA: TGTGCCAGCAGTGGGACTATCTACGAGCAGTACTTC.

V and J are TRBV2 and TRBJ1-2; 10 nucleotides match TRBD1. V trimming: 5 bases; J trimming: 4 bases; junction bases outside the gene matches: 4. The CDR3 is 14 residues long. Germline-derived CDR1 and CDR2 are SNHLY and FYNNEI. The CDR3 nucleotides read TGTGCCAGCAGTACCGGGACAGGGGTCTATGGCTACACCTTC. Its protein product is CASSTGTGVYGYTF.

This clone was picked up one time. This chain joins TRBV11-2 and TRBJ2-3, with TRBD2 matching over 8 bases. Looked up from germline, CDR1 is SGHAT and CDR2 is FQNNGV. V was clipped by 6 bases and J by 4 bases; unmatched bases: 9. This CDR3 spans 15 amino acids. CDR3 sequence (DNA): TGTGCCAGCAGTCGAATAGCGGGACGCTCAGATACGCAGTATTTT. Translating gives CASSRIAGRSDTQYF.

This rearrangement joins TRBV9 to TRBJ2-2, with D possibly TRBD2 on 5 matching bases. Germline assignment: CDR1 SGDLS and CDR2 YYNGEE. The CDR3 runs to 16 residues. The V gene lost 0 bases and the J gene lost 3 bases, with 12 bases spanning the gap. CDR3 nucleotide sequence: TGTGCCAGCAGCGTAGCCTCAGCGGAGTACACCGGGGAGCTGTTTTTT. Its translation: CASSVASAEYTGELFF.

Notes on this clone: At one end the junction does not follow the germline gene, possibly because of a read error. J is TRBJ2-3 and V is TRBV29-1; 10 bases are a match to TRBD2. Germline assignment: CDR1 SQVTM and CDR2 ANQGSEA. The CDR3 length is 16 residues. The CDR3 loop reads CSVEGSSGGGTDTQYF. The CDR3 DNA sequence: TGCAGCGTCGAAGGCTCTAGCGGGGGTGGGACAGATACGCAGTATTTT.

This chain uses TRBV7-3 with TRBJ2-2, with TRBD2 matching 11 bases. The germline V gene has CDR1 SGHTA and CDR2 FQGTGA. The junction had 7 bases not matched to a gene; V was cut back by 4 bases and J by 6 bases. The CDR3 length is 16 residues. The CDR3 reads CASSSRTSGFAGELFF. The CDR3 coding sequence is TGTGCCAGCAGCTCACGGACTAGCGGGTTCGCCGGGGAGCTGTTTTTT. The entire variable domain, with the rest obtained from reference TRBV7-3 and TRBJ2-2, is as follows: GAGVSQTPSNKVTEKGKYVELRCDPISGHTALYWYRQSLGQGPEFLIYFQGTGAADDSGLPNDRFFAVRPEGSVSTLKIQRTERGDSAVYLCASSSRTSGFAGELFFGEGSRLTVL.

This chain uses TRBV9 with TRBJ2-3, with TRBD2 matching 12 bases. This CDR3 comprises 15 residues. Germline V gene lookup returns CDR1 SGDLS and CDR2 YYNGEE. J lost 5 bases, V lost 3 bases, and 4 bases had no gene match. In DNA form, the CDR3 reads TGTGCCAGCAGCGCTAGCGGGAGGGCCGGAGATACGCAGTATTTT. Protein: CASSASGRAGDTQYF.

J is TRBJ1-5 and V is TRBV30, with a weak D call TRBD1 (6 bases). Looked up from germline, CDR1 is GTSNPN and CDR2 is SVGIG (reference sequence). CDR3 length: 14 amino acids. The V and J ends lost 0 bases and 7 bases respectively, with 13 bases between them. In nucleotides, the CDR3 is TGTGCCTGGAGTGTAGATATGAGGGGGCAGCCCCAGCATTTT. Translation gives CAWSVDMRGQPQHF.

The chain carries TRBV30 and TRBJ2-5; 9 bases are a match to TRBD2. Near its end, the DNA agrees better with TRBJ2-7, so the J call may be wrong. The CDR3 is 14 amino acids. Germline lookup yields CDR1 GTSNPN and CDR2 SVGIG (reference sequence). The CDR3 sequence: CAWVTSGSSYEQYF. CDR3 DNA sequence: TGTGCCTGGGTTACTAGCGGGTCGTCCTACGAGCAGTACTTC.

In its sample, this clone was seen a few times. J is TRBJ2-7 and V is TRBV5-5, with D possibly TRBD2 on 5 matching bases. Germline lookup yields CDR1 SGHKS and CDR2 YYEKEE (reference sequence). The CDR3 has 13 amino acids. Trimming took 2 bases from V and 2 from J, leaving 8 bases between them. The CDR3 loop is CASSFGVTYEQYF. DNA for the CDR3: TGTGCCAGCAGCTTCGGGGTTACCTACGAGCAGTACTTC.

CDR3 loop: CASSQQGTNEKLFF. CDR3 nucleotides: TGTGCCAGTAGTCAACAGGGCACTAATGAAAAACTGTTTTTT. The chain carries TRBV19 and TRBJ1-4, with D possibly TRBD1 on 6 matching bases. CDR1 is LNHDA and CDR2 is SQIVND in the germline V gene (reference sequence). This CDR3 comprises 14 residues. Trimming pared 5 bases from V and 2 bases from J, leaving 9 bases between.

This clone has only a few counts. This chain links TRBV5-1 with TRBJ2-3; D is perhaps TRBD2 (6 bases). Trimming pared 0 bases from V and 4 bases from J, leaving 9 bases between. The germline V gene encodes CDR1 SGHRS and CDR2 YFSETQ. This CDR3 region has 14 residues. CDR3 region: CASSLGGEADTQYF. The DNA for the CDR3 is TGCGCCAGCAGCTTGGGAGGGGAGGCAGATACGCAGTATTTT.